This TCR beta chain originates from a study of blood T cell repertoires in COVID-19. Study-wide context: Samples representing acute and convalescent COVID-19 were sourced from the United States, Italy and Spain.

Produced via immunoSEQ multiplex PCR; TCRdb's table is partial and in-frame only. Of some 180,000 clones listed, about 86% are singletons. The CDR3 covers 15 residues. V lost 0 bases and J 7 bases, leaving 17 bases between the germline ends. In germline, CDR1 is SGHRS, CDR2 YFSETQ. Sequenced: PBMCs or T cells enriched from blood (not recorded which). This chain links TRBV5-1 with TRBJ2-7; D may be TRBD2 (6 bases). The receptor was derived from a woman aged 40-49 years in a cohort exposed to, infected with or recovered from COVID-19 (not recorded which). The CDR3 DNA sequence: TGCGCCAGCAGCTTGGGGAGTTGGACTGGGGGGGAGCAGTACTTC. Protein product: CASSLGSWTGGEQYF.